The sequence of this T cell receptor beta chain was determined in a study of blood T cell repertoires in COVID-19. About the research overall: The United States, Italy and Spain supplied acute and convalescent COVID-19 samples. PBMCs, B-cell-depleted T cells, or T cells were the source of the cDNA or gDNA that made up the material.

The CDR3 covers 13 residues. Trimming left V 4 bases short and J 5 bases short, with 11 bases between. Germline V CDR1 and CDR2: MNHEY, SVGEGT. Under the authors' procedure: Amplified reference gene primers provided the basis for estimating nucleated cell counts. Assay: immunoSEQ multiplex PCR; the TCRdb copy retains only in-frame clones and omits some. The DNA gave D and trimming, while V, J and clone size come from that table. The table has some 70,000 clones, 75% to 95% seen once. Sequencing was carried out using peripheral blood. The chain links TRBV6-2 or TRBV6-3 to TRBJ1-1; TRBD1 is a possible D gene (5 bases). The receptor was isolated from a human donor with active COVID-19. The donor label of this sample is uncertain. This CDR3 reads CASSFSGGTEAFF. The CDR3 coding sequence is TGTGCCAGCAGTTTTTCGGGGGGAACTGAAGCTTTCTTT.